These 11 T cell receptor beta chains came from one sample sequenced in a study of identical twins. TCRdb re-called the 5' RACE reads with MiXCR, one entry per CDR3 protein. Among a few hundred thousand distinct CDR3 sequences listed, about 10% were seen once. Sequencing was carried out using memory T cells sorted from blood. The receptors were gathered from a man aged 50 or older in good health.

In its sample, this clonotype was seen a few times. The CDR3 bases are TGTGCCAGCAGCTTAGAGAGGCCGGGACTAGGGAACACCGGGGAGCTGTTTTTT. Protein: CASSLERPGLGNTGELFF. This rearrangement joins TRBV7-8 to TRBJ2-2; 8 bases map to TRBD2. The V segment lost 1 base and the J segment 1 base; nucleotides outside the gene matches: 8. CDR3 length equals 18 residues. Per the germline V gene, CDR1 is SGHVS and CDR2 is FQNEAQ.

This clonotype was counted at least ten times. The chain uses TRBV20-1 and TRBJ2-2, with D tentatively TRBD2 (6 bases). Germline V gene lookup returns CDR1 DFQATT and CDR2 SNEGSKA (reference sequence). The length of the CDR3 is 15 residues. Trimming took 1 base from V and 3 from J, leaving 12 bases between them. CDR3 sequence (DNA): TGCAGTGCTAGAGGCCTAGCGCCTTACACCGGGGAGCTGTTTTTT. Amino acids: CSARGLAPYTGELFF.

This clonotype appeared a few times. V gene TRBV6-1 combines with J gene TRBJ1-5; a possible D gene is TRBD1 (6 bases). V was pared by 2 bases and J by 3 bases, with 14 bases between. Germline-derived CDR1 and CDR2 are MNHNS and SASEGT. The CDR3 totals 16 residues. The CDR3 DNA reads TGTGCCAGCAGTGAAAGGGGGTCGGCATCCAATCAGCCCCAGCATTTT. It encodes CASSERGSASNQPQHF.

The chain uses TRBV19 and TRBJ2-7; perhaps D is TRBD1 or TRBD2 (5 bases each). Germline CDR1 reads LNHDA; CDR2 reads SQIVND (reference sequence). V was shortened by 3 bases and J by 3 bases, with 9 bases between the two germline ends. The CDR3 spans 13 residues. The CDR3 region has the DNA TGTGCCAGTAGTATGGGGGATTTCTACGAGCAGTACTTC. Protein product: CASSMGDFYEQYF.

This sequence joins TRBV20-1 and TRBJ2-7; 9 positions match TRBD1. The CDR3 length is 15 residues. Germline V CDR1 and CDR2: DFQATT, SNEGSKA (reference sequence). V lost 2 bases, J lost 4 bases, and 9 bases stayed unmatched. DNA of the CDR3: TGCAGTGCTAGATCTCTGGGGACAGGGTTGTACGAGCAGTACTTC. Translation: CSARSLGTGLYEQYF.

This clonotype has only a few counts. This chain links TRBV7-8 with TRBJ2-1; 8 bases match TRBD2. This CDR3 comprises 15 residues. The V gene end was trimmed by 5 bases and the J gene end by 4 bases; junction bases not matched to a gene: 7. Germline V lookup: CDR1 SGHVS, CDR2 FQNEAQ. CDR3 protein: CASSPRGARYNEQFF. For the CDR3, the DNA is TGTGCCAGCAGCCCGCGGGGGGCGAGGTACAATGAGCAGTTCTTC.

This clonotype showed up just a few times. V gene TRBV5-1 combines with J gene TRBJ2-7; 8 positions agree with TRBD2. This CDR3 comprises 16 residues. The V gene end was trimmed by 4 bases and the J gene end by 3 bases; junction bases not matched to a gene: 12. Germline CDR1 and CDR2: SGHRS and YFSETQ. Written as DNA, the CDR3 is TGCGCCAGCAGCCCCTCGGCAGCGGGAGATTTCTACGAGCAGTACTTC. It encodes CASSPSAAGDFYEQYF.

The gene calls are TRBV10-3 and TRBJ2-1; TRBD1 aligns across 8 bases. The V gene end was trimmed by 7 bases and the J gene end by 2 bases; junction bases not matched to a gene: 7. Germline CDR1 ENHRY, CDR2 SYGVKD. The CDR3 runs to 15 residues. The DNA of the CDR3 is TGTGCCATCAAGGACAGGGATATAACCTACAATGAGCAGTTCTTC. Protein product: CAIKDRDITYNEQFF.

The table lists this clonotype with many counts. The V call is TRBV6-1, the J call TRBJ2-4; 8 bases agree with TRBD2. Per the germline V gene, CDR1 is MNHNS and CDR2 is SASEGT. CDR3 length equals 14 residues. The junction had 9 bases not matched to a gene; V was cut back by 6 bases and J by 8 bases. The CDR3 spells CASRPYSGGDIQYF. The DNA for the CDR3 is TGTGCCAGCAGACCCTACAGCGGGGGAGACATTCAGTACTTC.

The chain links TRBV5-1 to TRBJ2-5; no firm D call. The CDR3 consists of 15 residues. V was cut by 0 bases and J by 5 bases, with 14 bases left in between. Looked up from germline, CDR1 is SGHRS and CDR2 is YFSETQ. In nucleotides, the CDR3 is TGCGCCAGCAGCTTGGTGTCCCAGGCGGCCGAGACCCAGTACTTC. This gives the protein CASSLVSQAAETQYF. Filled out from reference TRBV5-1 and TRBJ2-5, the complete variable domain reads KAGVTQTPRYLIKTRGQQVTLSCSPISGHRSVSWYQQTPGQGLQFLFEYFSETQRNKGNFPGRFSGRQFSNSRSEMNVSTLELGDSALYLCASSLVSQAAETQYFGPGTRLLVL.

The table lists this clonotype with a few counts. This rearrangement joins TRBV7-2 to TRBJ2-7; 13 positions match TRBD2. V gave up 2 bases and J gave up 0 bases; unmatched junction bases: 1. Germline V gene lookup returns CDR1 SGHTA and CDR2 FQGNSA. CDR3 size: 16 residues. The CDR3 region is CASSLRTSGSSYEQYF. The CDR3 coding sequence is TGTGCCAGCAGCTTAAGGACTAGCGGGAGCTCCTACGAGCAGTACTTC.